What follows are 4 T cell receptor beta chains derived from one specimen sequenced in a study of blood T cell repertoires in COVID-19. Sequencing was performed with immunoSEQ multiplex PCR; in TCRdb, only in-frame clones are kept and a portion is missing. The data hold approximately 250,000 clones, with nearly 85% observed a single time. The sample comprised peripheral blood. These receptors were obtained from a human donor in a cohort sampled during active COVID-19.

CDR3 bases: TGCGCCAGCAAGACTAGCGGGGGATCAAATACGCAGTATTTT. This translates into CASKTSGGSNTQYF. The rearrangement links TRBV5-1 to TRBJ2-3, with 12 bases matching TRBD2. The CDR3 is 14 amino acids. The trim removed 6 bases at V and 7 bases at J, leaving 6 bases unmatched. CDR1 and CDR2 (germline): SGHRS, YFSETQ. Full variable domain (rest looked up from reference TRBV5-1 and TRBJ2-3): KAGVTQTPRYLIKTRGQQVTLSCSPISGHRSVSWYQQTPGQGLQFLFEYFSETQRNKGNFPGRFSGRQFSNSRSEMNVSTLELGDSALYLCASKTSGGSNTQYFGPGTRLTVL.

This clone was seen more than once but under ten times. The J gene is TRBJ2-7, the V gene TRBV4-1; the D gene is possibly TRBD1 (6 bases). The germline V gene has CDR1 MGHRA and CDR2 YSYEKL. Trimming removed 2 bases at V and 3 bases at J, with 14 bases between. The CDR3 spans 15 residues. CDR3 DNA: TGCGCCAGCAGCCAAACCCCGGGACAAGGCTACGAGCAGTACTTC. It is translated as CASSQTPGQGYEQYF.

This clone has more than one count but fewer than ten. CDR3 coding DNA: TGCGCCAGCAGCTTGGGGCAGGGATCCCCTGAAGCTTTCTTT. Protein: CASSLGQGSPEAFF. The rearrangement uses TRBV5-1 and TRBJ1-1; D possibly corresponds to TRBD1 (5 bases). V was cut by 0 bases and J by 6 bases, with 12 bases left in between. Germline loops: CDR1 SGHRS, CDR2 YFSETQ. CDR3 length equals 14 residues.

The chain links TRBV5-1 to TRBJ2-4; D possibly corresponds to TRBD1 (6 bases). CDR1 and CDR2 from the germline V gene are SGHRS and YFSETQ. Trimming took 5 bases from V and 8 from J, leaving 20 bases between them. The CDR3 is made up of 15 amino acids. Here the CDR3 DNA reads TGCGCCAGCAGTATTGGCAGGGGCCGAACGCACATTCAGTACTTC. Protein sequence: CASSIGRGRTHIQYF.